These 23 T cell receptor beta chains originate from one sample sequenced in a study of post-analysis software for immune sequencing data. Prepared TCR beta cDNA libraries contained unique molecular identifiers. TCRdb analysed the PCR reads with MiXCR anew, one entry per CDR3 protein. The table lists more than 450,000 distinct CDR3 sequences, about 44% of them singletons, with around 1.7% in the top ten. Study conclusions and caveats: In patients, TRBV5-6, TRBV5-1 and TRBV20-1 belonged to five or six TRBV segments found more frequently than in controls.

For these receptors, no antigen is known. Sequencing was carried out using blood. The source is a girl aged 10 to 17 with multiple sclerosis.

The V and J genes are TRBV27 and TRBJ1-1, with TRBD1 matching 10 bases. The V gene's germline CDR1 is MNHEY and CDR2 SMNVEV (reference sequence). V lost 5 bases to trimming and J lost 0 bases; unmatched junction nucleotides: 9. The CDR3 spans 17 residues. CDR3 DNA: TGTGCCAGCAGTCCCCTGAAGACAGGGGGCCTGAACACTGAAGCTTTCTTT. This gives the protein CASSPLKTGGLNTEAFF.

This clonotype was detected only once. The rearrangement joins TRBV9 to TRBJ2-7, with 11 nucleotides matching TRBD1. J gave up 4 bases and V 1 base, and 4 bases lay outside the gene matches. The germline V gene has CDR1 SGDLS and CDR2 YYNGEE. The CDR3 is made up of 15 amino acids. The CDR3 is CASSVSGTGGYEQYF. In DNA, the CDR3 is TGTGCCAGCAGCGTATCGGGGACAGGGGGGTACGAGCAGTACTTC.

Points on this clonotype: This CDR3 fails to terminate in the conserved phenylalanine or tryptophan, so it likely reflects a read error. The chain links TRBV7-3 to TRBJ2-3; possible D gene TRBD2, 7 bases. The ends were cut back, 4 bases at V and 1 base at J, with 12 bases in the middle. Germline V gene sequence: CDR1 SGHTA, CDR2 FQGTGA. The CDR3 runs 15 residues. This CDR3 is CASSYVGGRTDTQYC. CDR3 DNA sequence: TGTGCCAGCAGCTACGTCGGGGGGCGCACAGATACGCAGTATTGT.

V usage is TRBV20-1 and J usage is TRBJ2-3; D unresolved. This CDR3 is 14 amino acids long. V was pared by 1 base and J by 1 base, with 9 bases between. Germline V gives CDR1 DFQATT, CDR2 SNEGSKA (reference sequence). CDR3 protein: CSARGGVGTDTQYF. In DNA, the CDR3 is TGCAGTGCTAGAGGTGGTGTCGGCACAGATACGCAGTATTTT.

This chain uses TRBV3-1 with TRBJ1-5; no clear D. Germline values: CDR1 LGHDT, CDR2 YNNKEL (reference sequence). The V gene lost 5 bases and the J gene lost 0 bases, with 2 bases spanning the gap. The length of the CDR3 is 12 residues. The CDR3 region is CASSTSNQPQHF. CDR3 bases: TGTGCCAGCAGCACTAGCAATCAGCCCCAGCATTTT.

V usage is TRBV10-1 and J usage is TRBJ2-3, with 10 bases lining up with TRBD1. Trimming cost V 5 bases and J 1 base; bases outside gene matches: 6. The CDR3 length is 16 residues. CDR1 is WNHNN and CDR2 is SYGVQD in the germline V gene (reference sequence). The CDR3 is CASSPGTGVGTDTQYF. The DNA for the CDR3 is TGCGCCAGCAGTCCCGGGACAGGGGTTGGCACAGATACGCAGTATTTT.

The chain carries TRBV10-3 and TRBJ2-3, with D hard to call. Germline values: CDR1 ENHRY, CDR2 SYGVKD. This CDR3 region has 15 residues. Trimming took off 3 bases at V and 2 bases at J, with 12 bases between the two ends. This CDR3 is CAISDWRLDTDTQYF. As DNA, the CDR3 is TGTGCCATCAGTGATTGGAGATTAGACACAGATACGCAGTATTTT.

J is TRBJ2-7 and V is TRBV9; D may correspond to TRBD1 or TRBD2 (5 bases each). CDR3 length equals 13 residues. The germline V gene encodes CDR1 SGDLS and CDR2 YYNGEE. V dropped 0 bases and J dropped 6 bases, with 10 bases sitting between them. The CDR3, as DNA: TGTGCCAGCAGCGTAGGAGATGGGACCGAGCAGTACTTC. Translated, it gives CASSVGDGTEQYF.

The chain has TRBV24-1 and TRBJ2-5, with a possible D match to TRBD1 (5 bases). The germline V gene has CDR1 KGHDR and CDR2 SFDVKD. This CDR3 contains 11 residues. V lost 6 bases and J 5 bases, leaving 6 bases between the germline ends. CDR3 coding DNA: TGTGCCACCAGTTGGGGCGAGACCCAGTACTTC. Residues: CATSWGETQYF.

This sequence joins TRBV20-1 and TRBJ1-2, with D unclear. The V end was cut by 0 bases, the J end by 2 bases, with 13 bases between. Germline V gene sequence: CDR1 DFQATT, CDR2 SNEGSKA (reference sequence). This CDR3 is 15 amino acids long. The CDR3 sequence: CSARDRSAFNYGYTF. The CDR3 region has the DNA TGCAGTGCTAGAGATCGGTCGGCGTTCAACTATGGCTACACCTTC.

V gene TRBV5-5 combines with J gene TRBJ1-5; no clear D gene. This CDR3 has 12 amino acids. Trimming left V 0 bases short and J 6 bases short, with 4 bases between. In germline, CDR1 is SGHKS, CDR2 YYEKEE (reference sequence). The DNA for the CDR3 is TGTGCCAGCAGCTTGGGCACTCAGCCCCAGCATTTT. This gives the protein CASSLGTQPQHF.

V usage is TRBV30 and J usage is TRBJ2-4; 8 bases map to TRBD2. The CDR3 totals 17 residues. V shed 4 bases, J shed 0 bases, and the junction held 11 bases outside the gene matches. Germline V gene sequence: CDR1 GTSNPN, CDR2 SVGIG (reference sequence). Here the CDR3 DNA reads TGTGCCTGGAAGGCGGCGGGGGGTTTTTTAGCCAAAAACATTCAGTACTTC. It encodes CAWKAAGGFLAKNIQYF.

This clonotype was detected a few times. V gene TRBV20-1 combines with J gene TRBJ2-6; 8 nucleotides agree with TRBD1. This CDR3 has 16 residues. The ends lost 5 bases at V and 0 bases at J; junction bases unmatched: 6. Germline V gene data show CDR1 as DFQATT and CDR2 as SNEGSKA (reference sequence). CDR3 amino acids: CSAWAQGVSGANVLTF. The DNA for the CDR3 is TGCAGTGCTTGGGCACAGGGGGTCTCTGGGGCCAACGTCCTGACTTTC.

This clonotype was observed at least ten times. The genes are TRBV7-9 and TRBJ1-2, with TRBD1 as a possible D gene (5 bases). The CDR3 covers 16 residues. Germline CDR1 reads SEHNR; CDR2 reads FQNEAQ (reference sequence). V gave up 3 bases and J gave up 0 bases, with 14 bases separating them. The CDR3 here is CASSFREKGTNYGYTF. CDR3 sequence (DNA): TGTGCCAGCAGCTTCAGGGAGAAGGGCACTAACTATGGCTACACCTTC.

The rearrangement uses TRBV5-5 and TRBJ2-5; a weak D match, TRBD1 (5 bases). The CDR3 totals 15 residues. V was cut by 4 bases and J by 5 bases, with 18 bases left in between. The germline V gene encodes CDR1 SGHKS and CDR2 YYEKEE (reference sequence). The CDR3 sequence is CASSRWMGPRETQYF. The CDR3 nucleotides are TGTGCCAGCAGCCGGTGGATGGGGCCGCGGGAGACCCAGTACTTC.

This rearrangement joins TRBV5-1 to TRBJ2-6, with a weak D call TRBD2 (5 bases). The CDR3 totals 18 residues. CDR1 and CDR2 (germline): SGHRS, YFSETQ. The V gene lost 0 bases and the J gene lost 0 bases, with 13 bases spanning the gap. CDR3 loop: CASSLEFVSGSGANVLTF. CDR3 sequence (DNA): TGCGCCAGCAGCTTGGAATTCGTGAGCGGCTCTGGGGCCAACGTCCTGACTTTC.

The chain uses TRBV20-1 and TRBJ2-5; 14 bases are a match to TRBD2. CDR3 length equals 15 residues. V lost 5 bases to trimming and J lost 5 bases; unmatched junction nucleotides: 7. Germline lookup yields CDR1 DFQATT and CDR2 SNEGSKA (reference sequence). For the CDR3, the DNA is TGCAGTGCTCGTCCCGGGACTAGCGGGGGTGAGACCCAGTACTTC. This codes for CSARPGTSGGETQYF.

There are many counts of this clonotype. The chain links TRBV7-9 to TRBJ2-5; weak D call: TRBD2 (5 bases). The CDR3 length is 13 residues. CDR1 is SEHNR, CDR2 FQNEAQ, per germline (reference sequence). Trimming took off 4 bases at V and 2 bases at J, with 8 bases between the two ends. For the CDR3, the DNA is TGTGCCAGCAGCTCTCGGGAACAAGAGACCCAGTACTTC. Protein: CASSSREQETQYF.

This chain joins TRBV27 and TRBJ2-4, with D possibly being TRBD1 (6 bases). The germline V gene encodes CDR1 MNHEY and CDR2 SMNVEV (reference sequence). V lost 6 bases to trimming and J lost 3 bases, with 12 bases between them. This CDR3 spans 14 amino acids. CDR3 region: CASRNLDSKNIQYF. For the CDR3, the DNA is TGTGCCAGCAGAAACCTGGACAGCAAAAACATTCAGTACTTC.

The rearrangement uses TRBV20-1 and TRBJ2-3, with D tentatively TRBD2 (6 bases). CDR1 and CDR2 (germline): DFQATT, SNEGSKA (reference sequence). The CDR3 contains 15 residues. V gave up 0 bases and J gave up 2 bases, with 12 bases separating them. The CDR3 DNA reads TGCAGTGCTAGAGACCCTGGGGGGAACACAGATACGCAGTATTTT. It encodes CSARDPGGNTDTQYF.

The gene calls are TRBV27 and TRBJ1-2; TRBD1 is a possible D gene (5 bases). Per germline, CDR1 MNHEY and CDR2 SMNVEV (reference sequence). There are 13 residues in the CDR3. Trimming took off 4 bases at V and 5 bases at J, with 11 bases between the two ends. The CDR3 coding sequence is TGTGCCAGCAGTTCCCCCTCAGGGTATGGCTACACCTTC. Translating gives CASSSPSGYGYTF.

This clonotype was detected only a few times. V gene TRBV7-9 combines with J gene TRBJ2-1; the D call may be TRBD1 or TRBD2 (5 bases each). The germline V gene encodes CDR1 SEHNR and CDR2 FQNEAQ (reference sequence). The CDR3 consists of 15 residues. Deletions cut 4 bases from V and 1 base from J, with 11 bases between. The DNA for the CDR3 is TGTGCCAGCAGCTGGGACGGATCGTCCTACAATGAGCAGTTCTTC. Its translation: CASSWDGSSYNEQFF.

This clonotype appeared a few times. This rearrangement joins TRBV9 to TRBJ1-5, with D unresolved. The CDR3 is 13 residues long. Trimming took off 0 bases at V and 4 bases at J, with 5 bases between the two ends. In germline, CDR1 is SGDLS, CDR2 YYNGEE. Here the CDR3 reads CASSVDPNQPQHF. CDR3 in DNA: TGTGCCAGCAGCGTAGACCCTAATCAGCCCCAGCATTTT.